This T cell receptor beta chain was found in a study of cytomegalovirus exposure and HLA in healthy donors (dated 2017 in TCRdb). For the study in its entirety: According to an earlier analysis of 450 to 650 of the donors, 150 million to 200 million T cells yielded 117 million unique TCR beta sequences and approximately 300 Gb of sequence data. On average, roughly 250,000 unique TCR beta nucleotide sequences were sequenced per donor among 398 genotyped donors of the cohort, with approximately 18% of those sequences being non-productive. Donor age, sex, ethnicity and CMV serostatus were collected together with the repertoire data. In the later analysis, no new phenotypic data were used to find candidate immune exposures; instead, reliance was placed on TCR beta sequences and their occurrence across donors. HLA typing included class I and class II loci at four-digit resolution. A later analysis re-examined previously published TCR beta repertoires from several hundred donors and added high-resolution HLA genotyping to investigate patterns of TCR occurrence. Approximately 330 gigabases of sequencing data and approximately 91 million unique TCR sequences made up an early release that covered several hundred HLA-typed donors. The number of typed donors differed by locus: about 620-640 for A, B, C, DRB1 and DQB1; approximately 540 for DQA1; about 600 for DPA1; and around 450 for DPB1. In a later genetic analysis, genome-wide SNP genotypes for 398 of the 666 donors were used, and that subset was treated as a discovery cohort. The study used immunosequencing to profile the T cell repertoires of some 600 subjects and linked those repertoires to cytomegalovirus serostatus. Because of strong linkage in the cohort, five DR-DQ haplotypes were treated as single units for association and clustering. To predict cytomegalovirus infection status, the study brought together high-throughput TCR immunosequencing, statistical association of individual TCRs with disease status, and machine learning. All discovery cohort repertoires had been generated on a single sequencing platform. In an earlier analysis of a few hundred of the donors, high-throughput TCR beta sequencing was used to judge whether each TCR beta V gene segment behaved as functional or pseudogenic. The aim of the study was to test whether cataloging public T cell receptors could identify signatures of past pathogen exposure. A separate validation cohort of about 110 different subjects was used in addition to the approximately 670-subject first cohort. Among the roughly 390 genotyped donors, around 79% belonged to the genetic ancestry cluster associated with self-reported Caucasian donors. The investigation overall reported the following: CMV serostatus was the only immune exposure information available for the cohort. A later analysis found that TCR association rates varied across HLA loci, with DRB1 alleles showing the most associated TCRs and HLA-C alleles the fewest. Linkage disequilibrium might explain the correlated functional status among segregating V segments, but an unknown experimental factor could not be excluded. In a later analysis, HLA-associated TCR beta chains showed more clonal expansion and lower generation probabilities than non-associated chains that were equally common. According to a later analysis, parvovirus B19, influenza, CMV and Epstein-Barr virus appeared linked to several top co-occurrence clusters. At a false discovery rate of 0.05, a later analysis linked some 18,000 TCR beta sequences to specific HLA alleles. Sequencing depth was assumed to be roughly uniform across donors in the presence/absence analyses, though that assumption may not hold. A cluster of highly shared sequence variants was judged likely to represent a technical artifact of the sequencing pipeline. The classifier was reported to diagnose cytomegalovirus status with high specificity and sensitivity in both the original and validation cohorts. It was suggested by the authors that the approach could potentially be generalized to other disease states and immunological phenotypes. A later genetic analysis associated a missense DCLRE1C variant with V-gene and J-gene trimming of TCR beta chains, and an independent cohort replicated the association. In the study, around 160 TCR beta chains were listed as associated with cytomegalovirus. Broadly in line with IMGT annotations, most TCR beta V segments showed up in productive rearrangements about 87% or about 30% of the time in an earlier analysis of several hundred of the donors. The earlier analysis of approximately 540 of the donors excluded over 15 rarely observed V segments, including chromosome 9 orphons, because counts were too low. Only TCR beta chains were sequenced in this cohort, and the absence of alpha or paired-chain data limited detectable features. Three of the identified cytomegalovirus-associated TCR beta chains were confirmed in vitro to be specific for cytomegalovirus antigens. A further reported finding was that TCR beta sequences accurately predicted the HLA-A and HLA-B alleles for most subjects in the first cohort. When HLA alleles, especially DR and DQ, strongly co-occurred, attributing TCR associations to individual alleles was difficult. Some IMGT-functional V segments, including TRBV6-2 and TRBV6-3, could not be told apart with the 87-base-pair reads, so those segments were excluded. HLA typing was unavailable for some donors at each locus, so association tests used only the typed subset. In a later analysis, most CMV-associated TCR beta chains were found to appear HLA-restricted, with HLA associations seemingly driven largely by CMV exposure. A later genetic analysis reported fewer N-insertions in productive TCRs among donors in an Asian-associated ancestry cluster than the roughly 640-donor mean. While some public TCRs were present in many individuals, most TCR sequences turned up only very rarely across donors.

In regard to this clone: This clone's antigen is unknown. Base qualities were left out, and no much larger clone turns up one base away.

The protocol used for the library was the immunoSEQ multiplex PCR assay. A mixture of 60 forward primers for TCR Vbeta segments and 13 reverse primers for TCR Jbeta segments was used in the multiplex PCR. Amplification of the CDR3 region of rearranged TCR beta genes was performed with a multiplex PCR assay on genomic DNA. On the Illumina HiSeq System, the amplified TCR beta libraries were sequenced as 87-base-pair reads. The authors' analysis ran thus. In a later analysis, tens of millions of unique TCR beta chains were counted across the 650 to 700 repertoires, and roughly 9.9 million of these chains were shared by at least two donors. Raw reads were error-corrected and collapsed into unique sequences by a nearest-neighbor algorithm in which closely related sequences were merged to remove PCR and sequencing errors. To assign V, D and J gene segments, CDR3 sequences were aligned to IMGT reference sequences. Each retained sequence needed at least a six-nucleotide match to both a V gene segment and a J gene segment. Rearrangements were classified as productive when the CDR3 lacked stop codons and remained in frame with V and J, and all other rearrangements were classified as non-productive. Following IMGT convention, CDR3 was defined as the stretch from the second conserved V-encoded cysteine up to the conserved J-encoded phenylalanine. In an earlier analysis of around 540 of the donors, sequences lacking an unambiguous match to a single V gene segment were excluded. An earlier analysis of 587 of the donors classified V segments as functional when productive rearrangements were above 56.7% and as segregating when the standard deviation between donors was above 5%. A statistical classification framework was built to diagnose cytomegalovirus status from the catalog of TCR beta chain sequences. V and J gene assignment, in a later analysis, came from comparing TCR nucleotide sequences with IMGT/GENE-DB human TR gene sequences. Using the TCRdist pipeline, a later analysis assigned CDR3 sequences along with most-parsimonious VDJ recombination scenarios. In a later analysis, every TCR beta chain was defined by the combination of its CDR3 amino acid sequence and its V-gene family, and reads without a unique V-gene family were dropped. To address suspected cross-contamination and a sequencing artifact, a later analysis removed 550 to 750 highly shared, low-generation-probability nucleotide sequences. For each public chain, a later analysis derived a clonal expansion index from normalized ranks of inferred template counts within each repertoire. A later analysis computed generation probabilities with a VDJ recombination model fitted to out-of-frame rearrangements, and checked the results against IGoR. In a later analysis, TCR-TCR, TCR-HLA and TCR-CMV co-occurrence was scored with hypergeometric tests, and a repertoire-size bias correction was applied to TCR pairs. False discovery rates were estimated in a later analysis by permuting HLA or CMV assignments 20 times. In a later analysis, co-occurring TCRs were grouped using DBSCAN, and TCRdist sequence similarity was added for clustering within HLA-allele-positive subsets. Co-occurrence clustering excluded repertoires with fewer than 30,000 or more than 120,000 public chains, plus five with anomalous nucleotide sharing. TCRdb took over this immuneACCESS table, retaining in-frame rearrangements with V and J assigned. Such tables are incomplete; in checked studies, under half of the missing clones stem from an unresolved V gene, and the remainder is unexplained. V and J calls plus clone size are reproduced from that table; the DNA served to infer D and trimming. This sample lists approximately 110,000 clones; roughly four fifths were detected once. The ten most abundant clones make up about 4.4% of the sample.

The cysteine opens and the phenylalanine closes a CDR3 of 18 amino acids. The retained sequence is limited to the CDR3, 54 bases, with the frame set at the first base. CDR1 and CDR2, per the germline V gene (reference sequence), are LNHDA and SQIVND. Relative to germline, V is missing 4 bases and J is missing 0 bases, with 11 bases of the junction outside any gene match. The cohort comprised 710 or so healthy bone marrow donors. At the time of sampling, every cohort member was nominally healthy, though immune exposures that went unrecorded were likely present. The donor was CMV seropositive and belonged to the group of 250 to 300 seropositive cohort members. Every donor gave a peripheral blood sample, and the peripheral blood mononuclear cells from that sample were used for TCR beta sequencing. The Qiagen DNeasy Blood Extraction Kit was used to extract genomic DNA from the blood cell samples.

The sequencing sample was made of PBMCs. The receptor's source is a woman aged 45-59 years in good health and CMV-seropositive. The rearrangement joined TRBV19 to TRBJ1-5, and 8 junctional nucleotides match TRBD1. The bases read TGTGCCAGTAGTAGTAAGACACAGGGGGGGTATAGCAATCAGCCCCAGCATTTT. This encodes CASSSKTQGGYSNQPQHF.